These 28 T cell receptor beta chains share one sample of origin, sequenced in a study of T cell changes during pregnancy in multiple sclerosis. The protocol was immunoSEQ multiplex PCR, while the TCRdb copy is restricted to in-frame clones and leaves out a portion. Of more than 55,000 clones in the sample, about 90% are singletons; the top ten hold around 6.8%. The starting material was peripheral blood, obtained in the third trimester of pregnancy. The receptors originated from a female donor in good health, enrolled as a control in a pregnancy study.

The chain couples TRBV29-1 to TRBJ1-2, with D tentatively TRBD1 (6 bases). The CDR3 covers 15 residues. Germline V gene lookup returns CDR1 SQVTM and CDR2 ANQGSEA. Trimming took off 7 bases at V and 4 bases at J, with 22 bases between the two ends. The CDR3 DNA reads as TGCAGCGCCCCAGGTCCCGCACAGGGATCCTATGGCTACACCTTC. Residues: CSAPGPAQGSYGYTF.

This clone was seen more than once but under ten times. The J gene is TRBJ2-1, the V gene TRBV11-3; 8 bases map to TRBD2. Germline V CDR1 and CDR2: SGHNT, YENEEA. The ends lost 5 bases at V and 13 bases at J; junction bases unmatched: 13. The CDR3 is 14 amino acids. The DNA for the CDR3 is TGTGCCAGCAGCCAAGATAGCGGGGCAACGGGACAGTTCTTC. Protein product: CASSQDSGATGQFF.

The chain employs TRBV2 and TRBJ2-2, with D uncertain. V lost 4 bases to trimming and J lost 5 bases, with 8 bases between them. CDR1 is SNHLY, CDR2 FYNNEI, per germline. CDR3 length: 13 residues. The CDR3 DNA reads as TGTGCCAGCAGTGTGGCTTGGACCGGGGAGCTGTTTTTT. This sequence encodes CASSVAWTGELFF.

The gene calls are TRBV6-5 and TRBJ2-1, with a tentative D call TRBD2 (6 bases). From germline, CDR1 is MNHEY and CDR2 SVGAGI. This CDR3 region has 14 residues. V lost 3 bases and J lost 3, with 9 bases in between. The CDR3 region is CASSYSGFYNEQFF. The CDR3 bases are TGTGCCAGCAGTTATAGCGGTTTCTACAATGAGCAGTTCTTC.

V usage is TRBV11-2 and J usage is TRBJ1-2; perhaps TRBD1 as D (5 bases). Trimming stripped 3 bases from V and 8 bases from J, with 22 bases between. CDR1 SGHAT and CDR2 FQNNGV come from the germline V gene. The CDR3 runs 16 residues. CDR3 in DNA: TGTGCCAGCAGCTTTCTCCCAAAGACACAGGATGGGGGCTACACCTTC. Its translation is CASSFLPKTQDGGYTF.

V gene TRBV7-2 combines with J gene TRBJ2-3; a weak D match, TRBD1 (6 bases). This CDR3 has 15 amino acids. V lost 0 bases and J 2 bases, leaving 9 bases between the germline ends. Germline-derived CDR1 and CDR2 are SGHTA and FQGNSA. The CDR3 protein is CASSLAGAYTDTQYF. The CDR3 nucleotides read TGTGCCAGCAGCTTAGCGGGGGCCTACACAGATACGCAGTATTTT.

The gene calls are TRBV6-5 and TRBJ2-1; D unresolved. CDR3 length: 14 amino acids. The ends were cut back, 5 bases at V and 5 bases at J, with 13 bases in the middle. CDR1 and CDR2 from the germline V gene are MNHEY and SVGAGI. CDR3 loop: CASSPSFSDNEQFF. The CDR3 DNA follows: TGTGCCAGCAGTCCATCCTTCAGTGACAATGAGCAGTTCTTC.

CDR3 coding DNA: TGCGCCAGCAGGCGGGGTACGGCTAACTATGGCTACACCTTC. Amino acid sequence: CASRRGTANYGYTF. The chain combines TRBV10-2 with TRBJ1-2, with D unresolved. V was shortened by 6 bases and J by 0 bases, with 11 bases between the two germline ends. Germline CDR1 is WSHSY and CDR2 is SAAADI. The CDR3 covers 14 residues.

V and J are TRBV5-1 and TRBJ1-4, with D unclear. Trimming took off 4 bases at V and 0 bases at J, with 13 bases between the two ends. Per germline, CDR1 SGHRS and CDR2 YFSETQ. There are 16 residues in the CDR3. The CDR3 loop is CASSLGLLATNEKLFF. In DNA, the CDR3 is TGCGCCAGCAGCCTCGGACTTCTCGCAACTAATGAAAAACTGTTTTTT.

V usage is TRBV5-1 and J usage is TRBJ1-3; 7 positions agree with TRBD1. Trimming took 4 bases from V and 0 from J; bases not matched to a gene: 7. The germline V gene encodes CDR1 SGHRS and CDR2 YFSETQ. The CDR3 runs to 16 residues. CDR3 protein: CASSSGQAHSGNTIYF. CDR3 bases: TGCGCCAGCAGCAGTGGACAGGCTCACTCTGGAAACACCATATATTTT.

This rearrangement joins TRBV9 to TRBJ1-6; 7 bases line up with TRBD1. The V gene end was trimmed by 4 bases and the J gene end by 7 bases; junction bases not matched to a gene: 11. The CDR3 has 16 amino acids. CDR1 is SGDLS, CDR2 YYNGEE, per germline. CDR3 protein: CASSPVSGTVNSPLHF. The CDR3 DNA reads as TGTGCCAGCAGCCCAGTGTCTGGGACAGTCAATTCACCCCTCCACTTT.

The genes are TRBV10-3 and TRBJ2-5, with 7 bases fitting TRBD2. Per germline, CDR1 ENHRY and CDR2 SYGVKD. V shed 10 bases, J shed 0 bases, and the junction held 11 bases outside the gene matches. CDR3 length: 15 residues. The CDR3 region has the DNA TGTGCCACCAGGACAAGCGGGGCGTACCAAGAGACCCAGTACTTC. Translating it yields CATRTSGAYQETQYF.

The CDR3 DNA reads TGTGCCAGCAGCTTCCTAGCGGGGTACTACAATGAGCAGTTCTTC. It encodes CASSFLAGYYNEQFF. This chain connects TRBV7-9 to TRBJ2-1; 9 nucleotides align to TRBD2. V lost 3 bases to trimming and J lost 3 bases; unmatched junction nucleotides: 3. From germline, CDR1 is SEHNR and CDR2 FQNEAQ (reference sequence). This CDR3 comprises 15 residues. Complete variable domain (other parts from reference TRBV7-9 and TRBJ2-1): DTGVSQNPRHKITKRGQNVTFRCDPISEHNRLYWYRQTLGQGPEFLTYFQNEAQLEKSRLLSDRFSAERPKGSFSTLEIQRTEQGDSAMYLCASSFLAGYYNEQFFGPGTRLTVL.

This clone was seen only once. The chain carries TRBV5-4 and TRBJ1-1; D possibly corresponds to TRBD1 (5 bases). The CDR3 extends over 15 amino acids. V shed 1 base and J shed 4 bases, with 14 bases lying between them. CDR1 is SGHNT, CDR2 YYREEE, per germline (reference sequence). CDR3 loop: CASSLIRGDFTEAFF. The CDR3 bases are TGTGCCAGCAGCTTGATACGGGGGGACTTCACTGAAGCTTTCTTT.

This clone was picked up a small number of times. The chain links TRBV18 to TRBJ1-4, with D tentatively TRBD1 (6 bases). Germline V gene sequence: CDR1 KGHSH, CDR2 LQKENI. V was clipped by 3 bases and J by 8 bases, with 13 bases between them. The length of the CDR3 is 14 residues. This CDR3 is CASSPVPGEEKLFF. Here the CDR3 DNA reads TGTGCCAGCTCACCTGTCCCAGGGGAGGAAAAACTGTTTTTT.

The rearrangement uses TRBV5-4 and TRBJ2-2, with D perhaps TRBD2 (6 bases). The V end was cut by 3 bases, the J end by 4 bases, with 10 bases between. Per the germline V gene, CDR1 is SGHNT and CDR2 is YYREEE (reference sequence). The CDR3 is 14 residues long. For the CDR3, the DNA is TGTGCCAGCAGCTCGGGAGTAGGCACCGGGGAGCTGTTTTTT. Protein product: CASSSGVGTGELFF.

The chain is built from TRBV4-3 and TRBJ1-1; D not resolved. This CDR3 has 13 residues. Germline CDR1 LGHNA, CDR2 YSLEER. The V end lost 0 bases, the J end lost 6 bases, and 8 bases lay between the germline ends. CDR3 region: CASSQDYSSEAFF. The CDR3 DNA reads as TGCGCCAGCAGCCAAGATTACTCTTCTGAAGCTTTCTTT.

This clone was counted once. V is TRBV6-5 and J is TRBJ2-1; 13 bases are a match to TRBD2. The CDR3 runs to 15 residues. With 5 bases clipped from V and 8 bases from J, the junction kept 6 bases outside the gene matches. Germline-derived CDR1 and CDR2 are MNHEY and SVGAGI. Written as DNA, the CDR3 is TGTGCCAGCAGTACCGGGACTAGCGGGGTTGATGAGCAGTTCTTC. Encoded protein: CASSTGTSGVDEQFF.

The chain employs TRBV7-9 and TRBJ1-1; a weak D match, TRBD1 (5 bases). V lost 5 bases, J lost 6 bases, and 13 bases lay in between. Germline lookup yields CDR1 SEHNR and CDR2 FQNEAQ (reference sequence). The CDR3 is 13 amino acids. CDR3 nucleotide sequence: TGTGCCAGCAGCCCACAGGAGGGCTCTGAAGCTTTCTTT. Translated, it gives CASSPQEGSEAFF. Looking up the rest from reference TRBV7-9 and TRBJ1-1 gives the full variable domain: DTGVSQNPRHKITKRGQNVTFRCDPISEHNRLYWYRQTLGQGPEFLTYFQNEAQLEKSRLLSDRFSAERPKGSFSTLEIQRTEQGDSAMYLCASSPQEGSEAFFGQGTRLTVV.

CDR3 bases: TGTGCCAGCAGGTCAGCAGGTACCTCAGGGGGCTACACCTTC. The encoded protein is CASRSAGTSGGYTF. The V and J genes are TRBV27 and TRBJ1-2, with a possible D match to TRBD1 (5 bases). This CDR3 comprises 14 residues. Germline V gene lookup returns CDR1 MNHEY and CDR2 SMNVEV (reference sequence). V lost 6 bases and J 8 bases, leaving 19 bases between the germline ends.

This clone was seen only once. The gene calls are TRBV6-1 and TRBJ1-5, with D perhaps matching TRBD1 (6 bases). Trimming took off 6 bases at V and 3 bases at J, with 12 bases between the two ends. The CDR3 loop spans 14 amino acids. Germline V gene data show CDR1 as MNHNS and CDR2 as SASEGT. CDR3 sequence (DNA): TGTGCCAGCAGCCCCGGACAGACCAATCAGCCCCAGCATTTT. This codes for CASSPGQTNQPQHF.

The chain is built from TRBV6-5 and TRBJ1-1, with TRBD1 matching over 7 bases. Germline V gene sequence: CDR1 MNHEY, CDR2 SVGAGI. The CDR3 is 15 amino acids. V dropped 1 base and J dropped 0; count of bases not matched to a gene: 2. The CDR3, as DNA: TGTGCCAGCAGTTACTGGACAGGCGTGAACACTGAAGCTTTCTTT. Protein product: CASSYWTGVNTEAFF.

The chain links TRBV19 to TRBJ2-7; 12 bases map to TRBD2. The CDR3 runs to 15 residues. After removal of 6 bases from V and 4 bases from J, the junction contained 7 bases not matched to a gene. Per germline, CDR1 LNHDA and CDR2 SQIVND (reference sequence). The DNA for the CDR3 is TGTGCCAGTAGCATCACTAGCGGGGGGTTATACGAGCAGTACTTC. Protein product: CASSITSGGLYEQYF.

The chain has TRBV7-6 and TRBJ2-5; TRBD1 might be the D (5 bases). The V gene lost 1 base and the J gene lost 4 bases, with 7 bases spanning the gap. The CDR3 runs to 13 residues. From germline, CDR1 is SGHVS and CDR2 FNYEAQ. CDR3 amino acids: CASSLGQLETQYF. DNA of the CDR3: TGTGCCAGCAGCTTAGGACAGCTAGAGACCCAGTACTTC.

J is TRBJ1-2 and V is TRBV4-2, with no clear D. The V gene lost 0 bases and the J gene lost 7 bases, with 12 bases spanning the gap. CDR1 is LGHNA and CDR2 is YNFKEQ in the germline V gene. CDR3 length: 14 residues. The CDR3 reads CASSQDLLAGGYTF. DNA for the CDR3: TGTGCCAGCAGCCAAGATTTACTAGCAGGTGGCTACACCTTC.

The CDR3 region has the DNA TGTGCCAGCAGTGAAAGGGGGAACGAGCAGTACTTC. Encoded protein: CASSERGNEQYF. The chain joins TRBV2 to TRBJ2-7; possible D gene TRBD1, 6 bases. Germline V CDR1 and CDR2: SNHLY, FYNNEI. The CDR3 spans 12 residues. Trimming removed 2 bases at V and 5 bases at J, with 7 bases between.

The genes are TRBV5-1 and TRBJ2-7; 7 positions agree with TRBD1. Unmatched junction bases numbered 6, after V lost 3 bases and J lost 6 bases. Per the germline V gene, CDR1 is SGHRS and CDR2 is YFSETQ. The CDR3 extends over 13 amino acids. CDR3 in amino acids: CASSSEGASEQYF. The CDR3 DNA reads TGCGCCAGCAGCTCTGAGGGGGCTAGCGAGCAGTACTTC.

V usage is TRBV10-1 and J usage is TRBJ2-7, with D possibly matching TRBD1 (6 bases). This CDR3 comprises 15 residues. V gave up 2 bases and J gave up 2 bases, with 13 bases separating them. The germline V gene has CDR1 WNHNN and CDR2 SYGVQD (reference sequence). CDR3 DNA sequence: TGCGCCAGCAGTGAGGGCCTAGGACAGACCTACGAGCAGTACTTC. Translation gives CASSEGLGQTYEQYF.